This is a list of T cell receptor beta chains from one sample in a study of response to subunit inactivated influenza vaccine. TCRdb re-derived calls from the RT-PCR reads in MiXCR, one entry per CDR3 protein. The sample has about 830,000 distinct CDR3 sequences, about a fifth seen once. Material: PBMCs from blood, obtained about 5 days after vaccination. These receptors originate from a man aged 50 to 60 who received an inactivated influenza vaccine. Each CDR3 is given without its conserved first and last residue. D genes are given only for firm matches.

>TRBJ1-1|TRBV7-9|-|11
ASSKRGNTEAF
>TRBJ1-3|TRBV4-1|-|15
ASSQQEPAHSGNTIY
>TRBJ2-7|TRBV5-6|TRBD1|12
ASSVTGQTYEQY
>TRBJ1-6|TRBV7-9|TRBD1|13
ASSETQGGNSPLH
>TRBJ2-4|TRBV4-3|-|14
ASSQWVSQAKNIQY
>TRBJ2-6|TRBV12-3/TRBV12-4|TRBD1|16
ASSLETGGGTGANVLT
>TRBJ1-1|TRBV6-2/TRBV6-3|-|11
AHQGHGGTEAF
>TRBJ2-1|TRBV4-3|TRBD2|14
ASSREPGLAYNEQF
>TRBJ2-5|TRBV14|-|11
ASSQLRTETQY
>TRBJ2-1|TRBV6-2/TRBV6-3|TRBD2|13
ASTLGGVAGQKQF
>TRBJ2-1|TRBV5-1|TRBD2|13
ASSWGLEGLKEQF
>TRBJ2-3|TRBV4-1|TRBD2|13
ASSQAGLATDTQY
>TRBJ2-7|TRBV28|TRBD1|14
ASSSLGTGSFNEQY
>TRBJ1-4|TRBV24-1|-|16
ATSDASAGIGRNEKLF
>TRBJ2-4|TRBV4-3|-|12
ASSQELAKNIQY
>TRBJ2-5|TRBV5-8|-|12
ASSPRATRETQY
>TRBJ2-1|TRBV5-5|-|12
ASSVLGGSNEQF
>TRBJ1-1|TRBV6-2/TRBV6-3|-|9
ASSYGRGAF
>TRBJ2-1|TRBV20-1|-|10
SASHGNNEQF